Listed below are T cell receptor beta chains from one sample, sequenced in a study of T cell repertoires in aging, cancer and after chemotherapy. TCRdb reanalysed the multiplex PCR reads using MiXCR and keeps one entry per CDR3 protein. The table has about 3,200 distinct CDR3 sequences, about a fifth seen once. Material for sequencing was blood. These receptors were obtained from a human donor with a blood cancer. Each CDR3 is given with its conserved first and last residue. A D gene is named only where the DNA matches it firmly. Some rows mark clone size as missing; the rest say once, few, many or name a class of expanded clone.

j_call	d_call	v_call	clone_size	cdr3_nt	cdr3_aa
TRBJ2-3	-	TRBV5-1	medium-sized	TGCGCCAGCAGCTTGGTAGGGGGGTCGGGCACAGATACGCAGTATTTT	CASSLVGGSGTDTQYF
TRBJ1-2	-	TRBV19	medium-sized	TGTGCCAGTAGTATCTTAGCTAACTATGGCTACACCTTC	CASSILANYGYTF
TRBJ1-2	-	TRBV30	medium-sized	TGTGCCTGGGTCGGGAGGGGTCTCTATGGCTACACCTTC	CAWVGRGLYGYTF
TRBJ2-2	-	TRBV5-4	medium-sized	TGTGCCAGCAGCTCAATAGGATCAGGGACCTTGGCCGGGGAGCTGTTTTTT	CASSSIGSGTLAGELFF
TRBJ2-7	TRBD1	TRBV6-6	-	TGTGCCAGCACTCGGGGGGACAGGGTCACCTACGAGCAGTACTTC	CASTRGDRVTYEQYF
TRBJ2-3	-	TRBV7-3	-	TGTGCCAGCAGCTTACGGGCGGCGGGGACAGATACGCAGTATTTT	CASSLRAAGTDTQYF
TRBJ1-1	-	TRBV20-1	-	TGCAGTGCTAGGCGGGGCACCGGGGGGGTCATGAACACTGAAGCTTTCTTT	CSARRGTGGVMNTEAFF
TRBJ2-3	TRBD2	TRBV5-4	medium-sized	TGTGCCAGCAGCCCACTAGCGGGGGGCGCCACAGATACGCAGTATTTT	CASSPLAGGATDTQYF
TRBJ2-7	-	TRBV6-2/TRBV6-3	few	TGTGCCAGCAGCTCTCCTAGTTACGAGCAGTACTTC	CASSSPSYEQYF
TRBJ1-5	-	TRBV19	medium-sized	TGTGCCAGTAGTGACACACACGGCGGGGGCACTTATAGCAATCAGCCCCAGCATTTT	CASSDTHGGGTYSNQPQHF
TRBJ1-3	-	TRBV11-3	medium-sized	TGTGCCAGCAGCTTCCGGGATTCTGGAAACACCATATATTTT	CASSFRDSGNTIYF
TRBJ2-3	TRBD2	TRBV5-4	medium-sized	TGTGCCAGCAGCTTATCCGGCGGGGGGGCGTCGGTTACGCAGTATTTT	CASSLSGGGASVTQYF
TRBJ2-6	TRBD2	TRBV7-2	-	TGTGCCAGCAGCAAGCGGGGGGGCCTAGATGGGGCCAACGTCCTGACTTTC	CASSKRGGLDGANVLTF
TRBJ1-4	-	TRBV4-3	few	TGCGCCAGCAGCCAAGAAGGGGGGACATCCAGTGGAAAACTGTTTTTT	CASSQEGGTSSGKLFF
TRBJ2-3	TRBD2	TRBV2	once	TGTGCCAGCCTTAGCGGGGGCCGTGGAGATACGCAGTATTTT	CASLSGGRGDTQYF
TRBJ1-2	TRBD1	TRBV24-1	-	TGTGCCACCAGTGATTATGATCGACAGGGGGGCGATGCCGCCCCGTACTATGGCTACACCTTC	CATSDYDRQGGDAAPYYGYTF
TRBJ2-2	TRBD1	TRBV7-6	medium-sized	TGTGCCAGCAGCTTGTGGGGACAGGGTACCGGGGAGCTGTTTTTT	CASSLWGQGTGELFF
TRBJ2-7	TRBD1	TRBV6-2/TRBV6-3	medium-sized	TGTGCCAGCAGTGCCACCACTCGACAGTTCCGGGACAGGGGATACGGCGAGCAGTACTTC	CASSATTRQFRDRGYGEQYF
TRBJ2-1	-	TRBV18	medium-sized	TGTGCCAGCTCACCAGGCGGCGATGAGCAGTTCTTC	CASSPGGDEQFF
TRBJ1-6	-	TRBV27	few	TGTGCCAGCAGTGGGACGGCCGACAATTCACCCCTCCACTTT	CASSGTADNSPLHF
TRBJ1-2	-	TRBV12-3/TRBV12-4	large	TGTGCCAGCAGCCCATCAAACGCATACTATGGCTACACCTTC	CASSPSNAYYGYTF
TRBJ1-3	-	TRBV7-9	-	TGTGCCAGCAGCCGGACCGAGAGCTCTGGAAACACCATATATTTT	CASSRTESSGNTIYF
TRBJ2-3	TRBD2	TRBV11-3	-	TGTGCCAGCAGCTTAAGAGGGAGGGACACAGATACGCAGTATTTT	CASSLRGRDTDTQYF
TRBJ2-7	TRBD2	TRBV20-1	-	TGCAGTGAAGCTAGCGGGACCTCCTACGAGCAGTACTTC	CSEASGTSYEQYF
TRBJ1-6	-	TRBV6-5	large	TGTGCCAGCAGTTACTTTGCGAGGGGAACTAATTCACCCCTCCACTTT	CASSYFARGTNSPLHF
TRBJ1-1	-	TRBV10-3	few	TGTGCCACCGGGGAGGGGAAGAACACTGAAGCTTTCTTT	CATGEGKNTEAFF
TRBJ2-1	-	TRBV20-1	-	TGCAGTGCCCAAAATACAGACTACAATGAGCAGTTCTTC	CSAQNTDYNEQFF
TRBJ1-6	-	TRBV10-2	-	TGCGCCAGCAGCCCGGAGGGGGGGAATAATTCACCCCTCCACTTT	CASSPEGGNNSPLHF
TRBJ2-7	-	TRBV18	few	TGTGCCAGCTCACCACTCCAGGAGGACGAGCAGTACTTC	CASSPLQEDEQYF
TRBJ1-2	-	TRBV18	-	TGTGCCAGCTCACCACCCGCAGGGACAAACTATGGCTACACCTTC	CASSPPAGTNYGYTF
TRBJ2-1	-	TRBV15	medium-sized	TGTGCCACCAGCAGAGATATAGGCTTTTCGTTTGAGCAGTTCTTC	CATSRDIGFSFEQFF
TRBJ1-1	TRBD1	TRBV29-1	few	TGCAGCGTGGGCCGACAGGGAAACACTGAAGCTTTCTTT	CSVGRQGNTEAFF
TRBJ2-2	-	TRBV20-1	medium-sized	TGCAGTGCTAGCGGGACGAACACCGGGGAGCTGTTTTTT	CSASGTNTGELFF
TRBJ1-6	-	TRBV27	-	TGTGCCAGCAGTGGGACGGCCGACAATTTACCCCTCCACTTT	CASSGTADNLPLHF
TRBJ1-5	-	TRBV10-2	-	TGCGCCAGCAGACAGGGACGCAATCAGCCCCAGCATTTT	CASRQGRNQPQHF
TRBJ2-5	TRBD1	TRBV7-2	-	TGTGCCAGCTCGGGACAGGCTCAAGAGACCCAGTACTTC	CASSGQAQETQYF
TRBJ1-1	TRBD1	TRBV20-1	-	TGCAGTGCTATGAGCAGGGGGCTGATCACTGAAGCTTTCTTT	CSAMSRGLITEAFF
TRBJ1-1	-	TRBV5-6	few	TGTGCCAGCAGCTTTGGGCGGCCGGGCACTGAAGCTTTCTTT	CASSFGRPGTEAFF
TRBJ1-2	TRBD1	TRBV11-3	medium-sized	TGTGCCAGCAGCCCAGGGGGGAGACGAGGCTACACCTTC	CASSPGGRRGYTF
TRBJ1-2	-	TRBV6-2/TRBV6-3	few	TGTGCCAGCTCCTATGCGGCCCGGTCGGGGGACACCTTC	CASSYAARSGDTF
TRBJ2-3	TRBD2	TRBV7-2	few	TGTGCCAGCAGCTTAGTAGCCCGCCCCAGCGGGAGAAGGATAGATACGCAGTATTTT	CASSLVARPSGRRIDTQYF
TRBJ1-1	-	TRBV30	medium-sized	TGTGCCTGGACAGCGCAGAACACTGAAGCTTTCTTT	CAWTAQNTEAFF
TRBJ2-1	TRBD2	TRBV19	medium-sized	TGTGCCAGTAGTCGGACTAGCAATGAGCAGTTCTTC	CASSRTSNEQFF
TRBJ2-7	-	TRBV15	medium-sized	TGTGCCACCAGCAGAGACAAGGGAGGCCGCCCCGAGCAGTACTTC	CATSRDKGGRPEQYF
TRBJ2-1	-	TRBV27	medium-sized	TGTGCCAGCAGTTCCGGCCTAGTAAGGGATGAGCAGTTCTTC	CASSSGLVRDEQFF
TRBJ2-7	-	TRBV5-4	medium-sized	TGTGCCAGCAGCCGCGACTACGAGCAGTACTTC	CASSRDYEQYF
TRBJ2-7	TRBD1	TRBV7-6	medium-sized	TGTGCCAGCAGCTTAGAAGGGACAGGGGCCTACGAGCAGTACTTC	CASSLEGTGAYEQYF
TRBJ1-1	-	TRBV29-1	medium-sized	TGCAGCGTTGTTTACACTGAAGCTTTCTTT	CSVVYTEAFF
TRBJ2-3	TRBD2	TRBV5-6	medium-sized	TGTGCCAGCAGCTTGGGGACTAGCGGGAGGTTGTCAGATACGCAGTATTTT	CASSLGTSGRLSDTQYF
TRBJ1-5	TRBD1	TRBV20-1	-	TGCAGTGCTATAAAGGACAGGGGACACAATCAGCCCCAGCATTTT	CSAIKDRGHNQPQHF
TRBJ1-3	-	TRBV5-5	medium-sized	TGTGCCAGCAGCTCTGCATGGAATTCTGGAAACACCATATATTTT	CASSSAWNSGNTIYF
TRBJ1-1	-	TRBV7-2	-	TGTGCCAGCAGCTTAACTCCAGTCCCTAACACTGAAGCTTTCTTT	CASSLTPVPNTEAFF
TRBJ2-1	TRBD1	TRBV27	medium-sized	TGTGCCAGCAGTTTAAGAGGGACAGGGGGCGCAAGGATTTACAATGAGCAGTTCTTC	CASSLRGTGGARIYNEQFF